Shown below are 29 T cell receptor beta chains from a single sample sequenced in a study of cytomegalovirus exposure and HLA in healthy donors. With 60 Vbeta and 13 Jbeta primers, the PCR was carried out. Generated by immunoSEQ multiplex PCR, the TCRdb table keeps only in-frame clones and is missing some. In all, the sample yields about 79,000 clones. Sequenced material: PBMCs. The source of these receptors is a man aged 25-40 years in good health and CMV-seronegative.

V and J are TRBV28 and TRBJ2-7; TRBD1 matches 10 bases. The junction had 4 bases not matched to a gene; V was cut back by 5 bases and J by 0 bases. The germline V gene encodes CDR1 MDHEN and CDR2 SYDVKM. The CDR3 consists of 15 residues. The CDR3 loop reads CASSRDRGFSYEQYF. CDR3 in DNA: TGTGCCAGCAGTAGGGACAGGGGCTTCTCCTACGAGCAGTACTTC.

The chain couples TRBV15 to TRBJ2-7; 9 nucleotides agree with TRBD2. The germline V gene has CDR1 LNHNV and CDR2 YYDKDF (reference sequence). V lost 3 bases to trimming and J lost 2 bases; unmatched junction nucleotides: 5. CDR3 size: 15 residues. CDR3 residues: CATSSSSSGAYEQYF. DNA of the CDR3: TGTGCCACCAGCAGTAGCTCTAGCGGGGCCTACGAGCAGTACTTC.

The chain joins TRBV11-3 to TRBJ2-7; D might be TRBD2 (6 bases). V was pared by 3 bases and J by 10 bases, with 10 bases between. Germline V CDR1 and CDR2: SGHNT, YENEEA. The CDR3 runs 11 residues. In nucleotides, the CDR3 is TGTGCCAGCAGCTTGCGGGGCGGACAGTACTTC. It encodes CASSLRGGQYF.

The chain combines TRBV5-1 with TRBJ1-1; no definite D call. Germline CDR1 reads SGHRS; CDR2 reads YFSETQ. The V end lost 1 base, the J end lost 4 bases, and 8 bases lay between the germline ends. This CDR3 has 13 amino acids. The CDR3 is CASSLNGFTEAFF. The CDR3, as DNA: TGCGCCAGCAGCTTGAACGGGTTCACTGAAGCTTTCTTT.

V gene TRBV5-1 combines with J gene TRBJ2-7; TRBD1 aligns across 9 bases. The CDR3 extends over 16 amino acids. J gave up 5 bases and V 0 bases, and 9 bases lay outside the gene matches. Germline lookup yields CDR1 SGHRS and CDR2 YFSETQ. The CDR3, as DNA: TGCGCCAGCAGCTTGGCCGTAGGGACAGGGTTCGACGAGCAGTACTTC. This gives the protein CASSLAVGTGFDEQYF.

This rearrangement joins TRBV5-5 to TRBJ2-7; 9 bases fit TRBD1. This CDR3 is built from 15 residues. The V gene's germline CDR1 is SGHKS and CDR2 YYEKEE (reference sequence). J lost 7 bases, V lost 0 bases, and 8 bases had no gene match. The CDR3 sequence: CASSLGHRGLGEQYF. The CDR3 DNA is TGTGCCAGCAGCTTGGGCCACAGGGGGCTGGGGGAGCAGTACTTC.

J is TRBJ1-2 and V is TRBV5-1; D is undetermined. The CDR3 is 15 amino acids. The V and J ends lost 2 bases and 8 bases respectively, with 19 bases between them. Per germline, CDR1 SGHRS and CDR2 YFSETQ. The CDR3 sequence: CASSFGPRGRRGYTF. Written as DNA, the CDR3 is TGCGCCAGCAGCTTTGGTCCTCGCGGGCGGAGAGGCTACACCTTC.

V is TRBV4-2 and J is TRBJ2-1; a weak D match, TRBD2 (6 bases). Germline loops: CDR1 LGHNA, CDR2 YNFKEQ. V was shortened by 2 bases and J by 6 bases, with 11 bases between the two germline ends. This CDR3 is built from 14 residues. The CDR3 nucleotides are TGTGCCAGCAGCCAATCCGGGACTCCCAATGAGCAGTTCTTC. Its protein is CASSQSGTPNEQFF.

This chain links TRBV28 with TRBJ1-5, with 7 bases lining up with TRBD1. V trimming: 5 bases; J trimming: 4 bases; junction bases outside the gene matches: 14. This CDR3 spans 17 amino acids. Germline CDR1 reads MDHEN; CDR2 reads SYDVKM. The CDR3 DNA reads TGTGCCAGCAGTCCTGCGGGACAGCCTCCACCAAATCAGCCCCAGCATTTT. Protein: CASSPAGQPPPNQPQHF.

The rearrangement joins TRBV7-6 to TRBJ2-3; TRBD2 is a possible D gene (5 bases). The V gene lost 0 bases and the J gene lost 4 bases, with 11 bases spanning the gap. The CDR3 sequence is 15 residues long. CDR1 is SGHVS, CDR2 FNYEAQ, per germline. CDR3 DNA: TGTGCCAGCAGCTTAGCCGAACTAGATTCAGATACGCAGTATTTT. This encodes CASSLAELDSDTQYF.

The rearrangement links TRBV6-5 to TRBJ1-2; D unclear. The length of the CDR3 is 13 residues. V was cut by 6 bases and J by 3 bases, with 11 bases left in between. Per germline, CDR1 MNHEY and CDR2 SVGAGI. CDR3 in amino acids: CASSRQAHYGYTF. The CDR3, as DNA: TGTGCCAGCAGCCGGCAGGCCCACTATGGCTACACCTTC.

In DNA, the CDR3 is TGTGCCATCCACATACAAGCGGGCGTAATCTCCTACGAGCAGTACTTC. Its translation: CAIHIQAGVISYEQYF. The V and J genes are TRBV2 and TRBJ2-7; perhaps TRBD2 as D (6 bases). This CDR3 has 16 residues. The V and J ends lost 10 bases and 0 bases respectively, with 22 bases between them. CDR1 and CDR2 from the germline V gene are SNHLY and FYNNEI.

The rearrangement joins TRBV5-1 to TRBJ1-5; the match to TRBD1 covers 7 bases. The V and J ends lost 4 bases and 8 bases, in that order; junction bases with no gene match: 9. CDR3 length: 14 amino acids. Per the germline V gene, CDR1 is SGHRS and CDR2 is YFSETQ. The chain's CDR3 is CASSPGTAREPQHF. CDR3 DNA sequence: TGCGCCAGCAGCCCGGGGACAGCCCGGGAGCCCCAGCATTTT.

The V gene is TRBV4-3, the J gene TRBJ2-7; tentatively, D is TRBD2 (5 bases). The CDR3 covers 14 residues. In germline, CDR1 is LGHNA, CDR2 YSLEER. The V end was cut by 0 bases, the J end by 2 bases, with 8 bases between. CDR3 in amino acids: CASSQEPGAYEQYF. CDR3 bases: TGCGCCAGCAGCCAAGAGCCCGGGGCCTACGAGCAGTACTTC.

The chain recombines TRBV5-1 with TRBJ2-5; 7 bases align to TRBD2. This CDR3 is 14 amino acids long. Trimming removed 6 bases from V and 4 bases from J; junction bases left unmatched: 9. Germline V gene sequence: CDR1 SGHRS, CDR2 YFSETQ. DNA for the CDR3: TGCGCCAGCAATCCGGGGGAGGGCCTAGAGACCCAGTACTTC. It codes for CASNPGEGLETQYF.

The chain has TRBV4-1 and TRBJ2-7, with 9 bases lining up with TRBD1. Germline lookup yields CDR1 MGHRA and CDR2 YSYEKL. This CDR3 spans 16 amino acids. J lost 3 bases, V lost 3 bases, and 9 bases had no gene match. This chain's CDR3 is CASSHLGTGRGYEQYF. The CDR3 DNA reads as TGCGCCAGCAGCCACCTCGGGACAGGGAGAGGCTACGAGCAGTACTTC.

This rearrangement joins TRBV7-9 to TRBJ2-7; 8 nucleotides align to TRBD1. Looked up from germline, CDR1 is SEHNR and CDR2 is FQNEAQ (reference sequence). J gave up 0 bases and V 5 bases, and 6 bases lay outside the gene matches. The CDR3 sequence is 15 residues long. The CDR3 sequence: CASSPRDRPSYEQYF. The CDR3 DNA follows: TGTGCCAGCAGCCCCCGGGACAGGCCCTCCTACGAGCAGTACTTC.

V and J are TRBV6-5 and TRBJ2-7, with D perhaps TRBD1 (5 bases). V dropped 7 bases and J dropped 1 base, with 11 bases sitting between them. The CDR3 covers 13 residues. Germline CDR1 MNHEY, CDR2 SVGAGI. The CDR3 sequence: CASIDSYSYEQYF. The CDR3 DNA reads TGTGCCAGCATAGACAGTTATTCCTACGAGCAGTACTTC.

The J gene is TRBJ2-1, the V gene TRBV7-6; D is unclear. This CDR3 contains 17 residues. Trimming removed 5 bases from V and 1 base from J, with 18 bases in between. Germline lookup yields CDR1 SGHVS and CDR2 FNYEAQ. This chain's CDR3 is CASSRPHEERSYNEQFF. The DNA of the CDR3 is TGTGCCAGCAGCCGGCCCCACGAGGAAAGGTCCTACAATGAGCAGTTCTTC.

The gene calls are TRBV25-1 and TRBJ2-6; 8 bases are shared with TRBD1. CDR1 is MGHDK, CDR2 SYGVNS, per germline. This CDR3 region has 15 residues. With V trimmed by 3 bases and J by 4 bases, 2 bases remained unmatched. This chain's CDR3 is CASSETGVGANVLTF. The CDR3 bases are TGTGCCAGCAGTGAGACAGGGGTCGGGGCCAACGTCCTGACTTTC.

The rearrangement joins TRBV21-1 to TRBJ1-3. TRBV21-1 is termed a pseudogene. The CDR3 totals 17 residues. CDR3 residues: CASSTPDFLSSGNTIYF. CDR3 nucleotides: TGTGCCAGCAGCACGCCGGACTTCTTAAGCTCTGGAAACACCATATATTTT.

The chain uses TRBV7-9 and TRBJ2-1; 10 bases fit TRBD2. V trimming: 4 bases; J trimming: 3 bases; junction bases outside the gene matches: 3. This CDR3 comprises 15 residues. CDR1 SEHNR and CDR2 FQNEAQ come from the germline V gene (reference sequence). The CDR3 region has the DNA TGTGCCAGCAGCTCTAGCGGGGGACTCTACAATGAGCAGTTCTTC. Translating gives CASSSSGGLYNEQFF.

V gene TRBV7-3 combines with J gene TRBJ2-2, with D unclear. This CDR3 has 16 residues. Trimming pared 1 base from V and 4 bases from J, leaving 13 bases between. The germline gives CDR1 SGHTA, CDR2 FQGTGA. DNA of the CDR3: TGTGCCAGCAGCTTAATAGGCGGAGATACCACCGGGGAGCTGTTTTTT. This translates into CASSLIGGDTTGELFF.

The chain employs TRBV5-4 and TRBJ1-2; 11 bases are shared with TRBD1. Germline V gene data show CDR1 as SGHNT and CDR2 as YYREEE (reference sequence). V gave up 0 bases and J gave up 8 bases; unmatched junction bases: 12. The CDR3 totals 17 residues. CDR3 sequence (DNA): TGTGCCAGCAGCTTGGACGGACAGGGGGCTCCGTCGGGAGGCTACACCTTC. It codes for CASSLDGQGAPSGGYTF.

The gene calls are TRBV5-1 and TRBJ2-7; D is ambiguous. Germline CDR1 and CDR2: SGHRS and YFSETQ. This CDR3 spans 14 amino acids. V dropped 4 bases and J dropped 0 bases, with 11 bases sitting between them. Written as DNA, the CDR3 is TGCGCCAGCAGCGCCGAGGCCATCTCCTACGAGCAGTACTTC. Amino acid sequence: CASSAEAISYEQYF.

The rearrangement links TRBV5-1 to TRBJ2-5, with a tentative D call TRBD2 (5 bases). Trimming left V 0 bases short and J 5 bases short, with 8 bases between. CDR1 is SGHRS, CDR2 YFSETQ, per germline. The CDR3 has 13 residues. The CDR3 DNA reads as TGCGCCAGCAGCTTGGGAGGGCAGGAGACCCAGTACTTC. As protein: CASSLGGQETQYF.

As to this clone: The junction and the germline gene differ at one end; a read error may be behind it. This rearrangement joins TRBV6-1 to TRBJ1-1; 11 bases line up with TRBD1. The CDR3 consists of 16 residues. Germline lookup yields CDR1 MNHNS and CDR2 SASEGT. CDR3 sequence: CASREVSGTGGTEAFF. CDR3 DNA sequence: TGTGCCAGCAGGGAAGTATCCGGGACAGGGGGCACTGAAGCTTTCTTT.

This rearrangement joins TRBV18 to TRBJ2-2; TRBD2 matches at 10 bases. The CDR3 is 15 amino acids. Germline values: CDR1 KGHSH, CDR2 LQKENI. V was pared by 5 bases and J by 6 bases, with 6 bases of the junction left unmatched. In nucleotides, the CDR3 is TGTGCCAGCTCATCTAGCGGGAGAGGCGCCGGGGAGCTGTTTTTT. As protein: CASSSSGRGAGELFF.

The gene calls are TRBV19 and TRBJ1-4; D is unclear. Germline CDR1 reads LNHDA; CDR2 reads SQIVND (reference sequence). The CDR3 is 16 residues long. V was trimmed by 3 bases and J by 6 bases, leaving 17 bases between them. In DNA form, the CDR3 reads TGTGCCAGTAGTATGTTCCCCGGGGAGCTTTATGAAAAACTGTTTTTT. Translating gives CASSMFPGELYEKLFF.